These 29 T cell receptor beta chains were sequenced from one sample in a study of technical replicates of blood from several donors. Profiling relied on immunoSEQ multiplex PCR, and the TCRdb table lists in-frame clones only, not all of them. The table records tens of thousands of clones, approximately 90% of them present only once. Material: T cells isolated from PBMCs. These receptors were obtained from a human donor in good health.

This clone was seen a single time. The chain employs TRBV2 and TRBJ2-3; 8 bases match TRBD1. The germline V gene encodes CDR1 SNHLY and CDR2 FYNNEI. V dropped 7 bases and J dropped 1; count of bases not matched to a gene: 4. This CDR3 spans 14 amino acids. CDR3 sequence reads: CASTSGQGTDTQYF. The DNA of the CDR3 is TGTGCCAGCACCTCGGGACAGGGCACAGATACGCAGTATTTT. Supplemented by reference TRBV2 and TRBJ2-3, the full variable domain reads EPEVTQTPSHQVTQMGQEVILRCVPISNHLYFYWYRQILGQKVEFLVSFYNNEISEKSEIFDDQFSVERPDGSNFTLKIRSTKLEDSAMYFCASTSGQGTDTQYFGPGTRLTVL.

The chain carries TRBV4-1 and TRBJ2-7, with TRBD2 matching over 7 bases. Trimming removed 4 bases from V and 6 bases from J; junction bases left unmatched: 18. The CDR3 consists of 17 residues. Per the germline V gene, CDR1 is MGHRA and CDR2 is YSYEKL. The CDR3 region has the DNA TGCGCCAGCAGCCTGATACGGGGGGACCTCCTGGGGGGCGAGCAGTACTTC. It encodes CASSLIRGDLLGGEQYF.

J is TRBJ1-1 and V is TRBV29-1, with TRBD1 as a possible D gene (5 bases). CDR3 length equals 12 residues. Trimming took off 4 bases at V and 4 bases at J, with 10 bases between the two ends. Germline V gives CDR1 SQVTM, CDR2 ANQGSEA. The CDR3 here is CSVGGATTEAFF. CDR3 sequence (DNA): TGCAGCGTTGGTGGGGCAACCACTGAAGCTTTCTTT.

The chain has TRBV6-1 and TRBJ1-1, with 7 bases that match TRBD1. The junction had 4 bases not matched to a gene; V was cut back by 6 bases and J by 3 bases. There are 13 residues in the CDR3. Germline values: CDR1 MNHNS, CDR2 SASEGT. CDR3 coding DNA: TGTGCCAGCAGCGACAGGGACCACACTGAAGCTTTCTTT. This sequence encodes CASSDRDHTEAFF.

This rearrangement joins TRBV27 to TRBJ2-1; 10 bases align to TRBD2. Germline V gene lookup returns CDR1 MNHEY and CDR2 SMNVEV (reference sequence). This CDR3 has 15 amino acids. Unmatched junction bases numbered 10, after V lost 6 bases and J lost 8 bases. This chain's CDR3 is CASSLLLAGSDEQFF. The CDR3 nucleotides read TGTGCCAGCAGCTTACTACTAGCGGGAAGCGATGAGCAGTTCTTC.

The chain has TRBV27 and TRBJ2-7, with D unclear. V lost 5 bases and J lost 4, with 18 bases in between. Germline V gene lookup returns CDR1 MNHEY and CDR2 SMNVEV (reference sequence). The length of the CDR3 is 15 residues. The CDR3 nucleotides read TGTGCCAGCAGTCCCCCTGGTGGGCAATCTTACGAGCAGTACTTC. This encodes CASSPPGGQSYEQYF.

The rearrangement uses TRBV10-3 and TRBJ1-2; 9 nucleotides align to TRBD1. Germline lookup yields CDR1 ENHRY and CDR2 SYGVKD. The CDR3 covers 13 residues. V gave up 11 bases and J gave up 0 bases; unmatched junction bases: 4. CDR3 sequence reads: CASRQGANYGYTF. CDR3 nucleotide sequence: TGTGCCTCAAGACAGGGGGCTAACTATGGCTACACCTTC.

The chain links TRBV2 to TRBJ2-7; 9 bases are a match to TRBD1. The V gene's germline CDR1 is SNHLY and CDR2 FYNNEI. J was trimmed by 1 base and V by 5 bases; bases with no gene match: 3. The CDR3 is 14 residues long. CDR3 in amino acids: CASSKGTGSYEQYF. CDR3 nucleotide sequence: TGTGCCAGCAGTAAAGGGACAGGGTCCTACGAGCAGTACTTC.

The V and J genes are TRBV9 and TRBJ2-6; the match to TRBD1 covers 9 bases. Unmatched junction bases numbered 3, after V lost 0 bases and J lost 2 bases. The CDR3 contains 17 residues. In germline, CDR1 is SGDLS, CDR2 YYNGEE. CDR3 sequence: CASSVAGQGTGANVLTF. In nucleotides, the CDR3 is TGTGCCAGCAGCGTAGCGGGACAGGGTACTGGGGCCAACGTCCTGACTTTC.

This chain uses TRBV4-1 with TRBJ2-1; D gene unclear. The germline V gene has CDR1 MGHRA and CDR2 YSYEKL. This CDR3 has 12 amino acids. Trimming shortened V by 0 bases and J by 6 bases, and 3 bases separated the two germline ends. This chain's CDR3 is CASSQDINEQFF. CDR3 nucleotides: TGCGCCAGCAGCCAAGACATCAATGAGCAGTTCTTC.

J is TRBJ1-2 and V is TRBV9; a weak D match, TRBD1 (6 bases). Germline V gene lookup returns CDR1 SGDLS and CDR2 YYNGEE. V gave up 0 bases and J gave up 5 bases, with 14 bases separating them. This CDR3 contains 15 residues. CDR3 residues: CASSVGENRVYGYTF. In DNA form, the CDR3 reads TGTGCCAGCAGCGTAGGGGAAAACAGGGTTTATGGCTACACCTTC.

This clone has a single count. The chain employs TRBV21-1 and TRBJ2-7; the D call in the table, TRBD1, was not verified against the DNA. TRBV21-1 corresponds to a pseudogene. The CDR3 has 15 residues. The CDR3 coding sequence is TGTGCCAGCAGCTCCCCCGGGACAGGGTCCAACGAGCAGTACTTC. Protein: CASSSPGTGSNEQYF.

This clone was detected only once. The rearrangement links TRBV4-2 to TRBJ2-7, with TRBD2 identical over 8 bases. The germline V gene has CDR1 LGHNA and CDR2 YNFKEQ. There are 15 residues in the CDR3. Trimming took 4 bases from V and 5 from J; bases not matched to a gene: 10. The CDR3 bases are TGTGCCAGCAGCCGCCGGACTAGCAACTTTGACGAGCAGTACTTC. It encodes CASSRRTSNFDEQYF.

The chain combines TRBV7-9 with TRBJ1-1; 7 nucleotides match TRBD1. Germline-derived CDR1 and CDR2 are SEHNR and FQNEAQ (reference sequence). The CDR3 consists of 16 residues. V shed 8 bases, J shed 4 bases, and the junction held 16 bases outside the gene matches. CDR3 region: CASSGGRGRPITEAFF. CDR3 nucleotide sequence: TGTGCCAGCTCAGGAGGAAGGGGGCGACCGATCACTGAAGCTTTCTTT.

The genes are TRBV7-9 and TRBJ1-2, with TRBD1 matching over 7 bases. J lost 7 bases, V lost 1 base, and 6 bases had no gene match. CDR3 length: 14 residues. Germline V CDR1 and CDR2: SEHNR, FQNEAQ (reference sequence). The CDR3 reads CASSLEGARGGYTF. In DNA form, the CDR3 reads TGTGCCAGCAGCTTAGAGGGGGCCAGGGGTGGCTACACCTTC.

The chain links TRBV6-6 to TRBJ1-2, with 7 bases identical to TRBD1. Unmatched junction bases numbered 11, after V lost 6 bases and J lost 7 bases. The CDR3 extends over 14 amino acids. In germline, CDR1 is MNHNY, CDR2 SVGAGI (reference sequence). The CDR3 sequence: CASRGKGATGGYTF. CDR3 bases: TGTGCCAGCAGGGGGAAGGGGGCTACGGGTGGCTACACCTTC.

This CDR3 is CASSQTSGQQYF. CDR3 sequence (DNA): TGTGCCAGCAGCCAAACTAGCGGCCAGCAGTACTTC. The chain has TRBV7-2 and TRBJ2-7, with 8 nucleotides matching TRBD2. From germline, CDR1 is SGHTA and CDR2 FQGNSA. The length of the CDR3 is 12 residues. V lost 5 bases, J lost 8 bases, and 5 bases stayed unmatched. Filled out from reference TRBV7-2 and TRBJ2-7, the complete variable domain reads GAGVSQSPSNKVTEKGKDVELRCDPISGHTALYWYRQSLGQGLEFLIYFQGNSAPDKSGLPSDRFSAERTGGSVSTLTIQRTQQEDSAVYLCASSQTSGQQYFGPGTRLTVT.

This clone was seen only once. V is TRBV6-6 and J is TRBJ2-7, with a weak D call TRBD2 (5 bases). Looked up from germline, CDR1 is MNHNY and CDR2 is SVGAGI (reference sequence). The V end lost 2 bases, the J end lost 0 bases, and 11 bases lay between the germline ends. The CDR3 contains 15 residues. The CDR3 coding sequence is TGTGCCAGCAGTTACGATTGGGAGCGCTCCTACGAGCAGTACTTC. Its translation: CASSYDWERSYEQYF.

This clone showed up just a few times. This chain uses TRBV28 with TRBJ1-5; no clear D gene. The CDR3 extends over 13 amino acids. CDR1 is MDHEN and CDR2 is SYDVKM in the germline V gene. With 3 bases removed from V and 4 bases from J, the gap between germline ends came to 7 bases. CDR3 sequence reads: CASSLVQNQPQHF. DNA for the CDR3: TGTGCCAGCAGTTTGGTACAGAATCAGCCCCAGCATTTT.

This chain connects TRBV6-6 to TRBJ2-7; D is perhaps TRBD2 (6 bases). This CDR3 has 15 residues. Trimming removed 0 bases from V and 2 bases from J, with 11 bases in between. CDR1 and CDR2 (germline): MNHNY, SVGAGI (reference sequence). The CDR3 DNA sequence: TGTGCCAGCAGTTACTCGCCGGGAGCGGCCTACGAGCAGTACTTC. Translated: CASSYSPGAAYEQYF.

This chain links TRBV7-9 with TRBJ2-3; 14 nucleotides agree with TRBD2. The germline V gene has CDR1 SEHNR and CDR2 FQNEAQ (reference sequence). The CDR3 is 16 amino acids. Trimming at V came to 4 bases and at J to 6 bases, leaving 6 bases not matched to a gene. The CDR3 reads CASSSPGTSGGDTQYF. CDR3 DNA sequence: TGTGCCAGCAGCTCCCCCGGGACTAGCGGGGGTGATACGCAGTATTTT. The entire variable domain, with the rest obtained from reference TRBV7-9 and TRBJ2-3, is as follows: DTGVSQNPRHKITKRGQNVTFRCDPISEHNRLYWYRQTLGQGPEFLTYFQNEAQLEKSRLLSDRFSAERPKGSFSTLEIQRTEQGDSAMYLCASSSPGTSGGDTQYFGPGTRLTVL.

The genes are TRBV19 and TRBJ2-2; 8 positions match TRBD1. Germline V gene sequence: CDR1 LNHDA, CDR2 SQIVND (reference sequence). V shed 10 bases and J 5 bases; nucleotides not matched to a gene: 3. The CDR3 runs to 12 residues. The CDR3 nucleotides read TGTGCCATACAGGGGGTAACCGGGGAGCTGTTTTTT. Protein product: CAIQGVTGELFF.

The rearrangement uses TRBV10-3 and TRBJ2-1; 10 bases fit TRBD2. Trimming took 10 bases from V and 6 from J; bases not matched to a gene: 6. This CDR3 region has 13 residues. The V gene's germline CDR1 is ENHRY and CDR2 SYGVKD. The CDR3 spells CATLGLARNEQFF. In DNA, the CDR3 is TGTGCCACTTTGGGACTAGCGCGCAATGAGCAGTTCTTC.

V is TRBV7-9 and J is TRBJ1-3; possibly TRBD1 for D (6 bases). V lost 4 bases and J 2 bases, leaving 15 bases between the germline ends. Germline V lookup: CDR1 SEHNR, CDR2 FQNEAQ (reference sequence). This CDR3 is built from 16 residues. CDR3 loop: CASSSITGTPGNTIYF. Written as DNA, the CDR3 is TGTGCCAGCAGCTCCATAACCGGGACACCTGGAAACACCATATATTTT.

The chain employs TRBV9 and TRBJ1-3; tentative D call: TRBD1 (5 bases). Germline V lookup: CDR1 SGDLS, CDR2 YYNGEE. V was shortened by 1 base and J by 0 bases, with 8 bases between the two germline ends. The CDR3 is 15 amino acids. The CDR3 DNA reads as TGTGCCAGCAGCGTAAACGGACACTCTGGAAACACCATATATTTT. It yields the protein CASSVNGHSGNTIYF.

CDR3 in amino acids: CASTYQETQYF. CDR3 coding DNA: TGTGCCAGTACATACCAAGAGACCCAGTACTTC. The gene calls are TRBV2 and TRBJ2-5; D not resolved. V lost 9 bases and J lost 0, with 5 bases in between. There are 11 residues in the CDR3. The germline gives CDR1 SNHLY, CDR2 FYNNEI.

J is TRBJ2-5 and V is TRBV5-4, with D perhaps TRBD1 (6 bases). This CDR3 comprises 14 residues. Germline values: CDR1 SGHNT, CDR2 YYREEE (reference sequence). Trimming took off 1 base at V and 5 bases at J, with 12 bases between the two ends. CDR3 loop: CASSLYQGYETQYF. In DNA, the CDR3 is TGTGCCAGCAGCTTGTATCAGGGGTACGAGACCCAGTACTTC.

The V call is TRBV5-1, the J call TRBJ1-1, with 10 nucleotides matching TRBD1. The trim removed 4 bases at V and 4 bases at J, leaving 7 bases unmatched. Germline V gene lookup returns CDR1 SGHRS and CDR2 YFSETQ. The CDR3 sequence is 15 residues long. The CDR3 DNA reads as TGCGCCAGCAGCCAGACAGGGGGCGAGGGCACTGAAGCTTTCTTT. It specifies CASSQTGGEGTEAFF.

The rearrangement uses TRBV6-1 and TRBJ2-1, with 7 bases that match TRBD2. The CDR3 totals 16 residues. Germline CDR1 and CDR2: MNHNS and SASEGT. The V segment lost 2 bases and the J segment 2 bases; nucleotides outside the gene matches: 6. The CDR3 loop reads CASSELWGGAYNEQFF. CDR3 DNA sequence: TGTGCCAGCAGTGAATTATGGGGGGGGGCCTACAATGAGCAGTTCTTC.